The source of this TCR beta chain is a study of T cell responses to AZD1222 COVID-19 vaccine. Study-wide points: Repertoires were obtained only post-peak T cell response. Baseline seropositives among AZD1222 recipients totaled only five to seven.

Assay used: immunoSEQ multiplex PCR; TCRdb lists only in-frame clones, some missing. Of about 150,000 clones in the sample, nearly 90% were seen once. The CDR3 has 14 amino acids. Per germline, CDR1 LNHDA and CDR2 SQIVND (reference sequence). V was cut by 5 bases and J by 6 bases, with 17 bases left in between. With respect to this clone: The antigen is unknown.

This clonotype originated in an adult in good health. The specimen comprised peripheral blood, sampled on day 0 of AZD1222 vaccination. The genes are TRBV19 and TRBJ2-7; D remains ambiguous. The CDR3 nucleotides are TGTGCCAGTAGTGAAAGGACCGCTTTCTCCGAGCAGTACTTC. Protein product: CASSERTAFSEQYF.